This TCR beta chain was captured in a study of technical replicates of blood from a few donors. The protocol was immunoSEQ multiplex PCR, while the TCRdb copy is restricted to in-frame clones and leaves out a portion. Seen here are around 70,000 clones, 90% to 95% observed once, and the top ten hold around 0.37%. V lost 0 bases, J lost 4 bases, and 2 bases stayed unmatched. This CDR3 has 15 amino acids. Per germline, CDR1 SEHNR and CDR2 FQNEAQ (reference sequence). The source of this sequence is a human donor in good health. Sequenced: T cells isolated from PBMCs. The chain links TRBV7-9 to TRBJ2-2; TRBD2 agrees at 7 bases. CDR3 DNA: TGTGCCAGCAGCTTAGCACTAGCGCGCACCGGGGAGCTGTTTTTT. Protein product: CASSLALARTGELFF.